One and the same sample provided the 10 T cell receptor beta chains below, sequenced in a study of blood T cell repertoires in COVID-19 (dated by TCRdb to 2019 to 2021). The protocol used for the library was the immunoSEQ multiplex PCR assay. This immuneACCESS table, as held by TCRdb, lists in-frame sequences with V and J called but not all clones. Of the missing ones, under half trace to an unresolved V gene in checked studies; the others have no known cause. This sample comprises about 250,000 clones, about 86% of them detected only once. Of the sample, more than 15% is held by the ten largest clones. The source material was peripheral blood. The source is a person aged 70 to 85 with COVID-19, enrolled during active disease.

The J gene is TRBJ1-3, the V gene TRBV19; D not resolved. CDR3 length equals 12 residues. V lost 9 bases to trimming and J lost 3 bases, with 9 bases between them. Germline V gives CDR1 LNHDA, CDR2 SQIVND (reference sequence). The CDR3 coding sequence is TGTGCCAGCCCGTTGAGTGGAAACACCATATATTTT. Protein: CASPLSGNTIYF.

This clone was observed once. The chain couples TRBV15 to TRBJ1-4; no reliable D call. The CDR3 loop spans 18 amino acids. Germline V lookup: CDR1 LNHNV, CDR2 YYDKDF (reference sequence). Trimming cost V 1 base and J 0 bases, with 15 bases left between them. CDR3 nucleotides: TGTGCCACCAGCAGAGGGCACAGTGGCTATGCAACTAATGAAAAACTGTTTTTT. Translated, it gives CATSRGHSGYATNEKLFF. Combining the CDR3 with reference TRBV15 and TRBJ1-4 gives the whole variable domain DAMVIQNPRYQVTQFGKPVTLSCSQTLNHNVMYWYQQKSSQAPKLLFHYYDKDFNNEADTPDNFQSRRPNTSFCFLDIRSPGLGDTAMYLCATSRGHSGYATNEKLFFGSGTQLSVL.

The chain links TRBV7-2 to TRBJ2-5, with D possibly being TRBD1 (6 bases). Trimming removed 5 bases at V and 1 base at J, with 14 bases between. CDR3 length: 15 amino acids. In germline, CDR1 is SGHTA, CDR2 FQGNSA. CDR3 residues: CASSQQGGGQETQYF. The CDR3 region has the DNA TGTGCCAGCAGCCAACAGGGCGGAGGCCAAGAGACCCAGTACTTC.

In DNA form, the CDR3 reads TGTGCCAGCAGGCGCGGGGGTATCTACGAGCAGTACTTC. Protein sequence: CASRRGGIYEQYF. The genes are TRBV3-1 (or the pseudogene TRBV3-2) and TRBJ2-7; 7 positions agree with TRBD2. From germline, CDR1 is LGHDT and CDR2 YNNKEL (reference sequence). The V and J ends lost 6 bases and 3 bases, in that order; junction bases with no gene match: 5. This CDR3 is built from 13 residues.

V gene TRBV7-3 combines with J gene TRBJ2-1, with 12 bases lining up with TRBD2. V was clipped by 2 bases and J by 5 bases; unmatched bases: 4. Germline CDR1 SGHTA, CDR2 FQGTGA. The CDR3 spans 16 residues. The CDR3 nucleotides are TGTGCCAGCAGCTTATATGGACTAGCGGGGAACAATGAGCAGTTCTTC. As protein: CASSLYGLAGNNEQFF.

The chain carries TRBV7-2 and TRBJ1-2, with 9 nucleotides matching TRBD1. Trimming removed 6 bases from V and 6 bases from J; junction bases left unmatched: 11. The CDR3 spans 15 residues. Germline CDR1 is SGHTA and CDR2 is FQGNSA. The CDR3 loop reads CASSLKMTGGHGYTF. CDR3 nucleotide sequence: TGTGCCAGCAGTTTAAAGATGACAGGGGGGCATGGCTACACCTTC.

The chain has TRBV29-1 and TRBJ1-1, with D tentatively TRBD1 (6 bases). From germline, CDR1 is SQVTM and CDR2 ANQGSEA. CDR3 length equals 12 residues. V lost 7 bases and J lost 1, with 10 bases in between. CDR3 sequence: CSARTANTEAFF. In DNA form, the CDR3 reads TGCAGCGCTAGGACAGCGAACACTGAAGCTTTCTTT.

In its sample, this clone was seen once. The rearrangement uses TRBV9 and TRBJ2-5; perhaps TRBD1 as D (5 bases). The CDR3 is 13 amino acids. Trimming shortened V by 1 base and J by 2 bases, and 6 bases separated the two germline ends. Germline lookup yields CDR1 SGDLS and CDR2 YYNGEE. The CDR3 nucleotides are TGTGCCAGCAGCGTAAGGGGTCAAGAGACCCAGTACTTC. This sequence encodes CASSVRGQETQYF.

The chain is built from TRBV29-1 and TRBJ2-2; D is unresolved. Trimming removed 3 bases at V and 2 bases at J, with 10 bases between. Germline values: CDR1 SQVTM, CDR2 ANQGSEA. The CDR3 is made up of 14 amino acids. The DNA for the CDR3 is TGCAGCGTTGAGAAAGATACAAACACCGGGGAGCTGTTTTTT. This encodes CSVEKDTNTGELFF.

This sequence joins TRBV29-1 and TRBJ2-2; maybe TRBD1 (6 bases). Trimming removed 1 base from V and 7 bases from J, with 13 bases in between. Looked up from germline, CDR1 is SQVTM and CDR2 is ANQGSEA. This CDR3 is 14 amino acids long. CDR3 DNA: TGCAGCGTTGAAGTTGGCAGGGGACGCGGGGAGCTGTTTTTT. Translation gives CSVEVGRGRGELFF.